These 26 T cell receptor beta chains came from one sample sequenced in a study of shared clonotypes between healthy human individuals. The table came from immunoSEQ multiplex PCR; TCRdb's copy has only in-frame clones and leaves some out. The sample comprises about 1.4 million clones, around 97% of which are singletons, and approximately 1.1% rests with the top ten. Sequenced sample: naive CD4+ T cells sorted from blood. Subset specified: CD45RA+ positively selected. These TCRs come from a man aged 25 to 45 in good health.

This clone occurred once. This chain joins TRBV11-2 and TRBJ2-1; tentative D call: TRBD2 (6 bases). Trimming removed 5 bases from V and 8 bases from J, with 25 bases in between. Germline V gene lookup returns CDR1 SGHAT and CDR2 FQNNGV. The CDR3 extends over 17 amino acids. The CDR3 nucleotides are TGTGCCAGCAGCCAGATGGGGGGAAGCTGGGCAGTTGATGAGCAGTTCTTC. Translated: CASSQMGGSWAVDEQFF.

The chain is built from TRBV7-9 and TRBJ1-4; a weak D match, TRBD1 (5 bases). The V gene lost 1 base and the J gene lost 15 bases, with 18 bases spanning the gap. The CDR3 runs 14 residues. From germline, CDR1 is SEHNR and CDR2 FQNEAQ (reference sequence). CDR3 sequence: CASSLVTPGPTLFF. The CDR3 nucleotides read TGTGCCAGCAGCTTAGTTACTCCGGGACCGACCTTGTTTTTT.

The J gene is TRBJ2-7, the V gene TRBV7-2, with D tentatively TRBD2 (6 bases). V was clipped by 6 bases and J by 2 bases, with 20 bases between them. CDR3 length: 16 residues. CDR1 and CDR2 from the germline V gene are SGHTA and FQGNSA. Here the CDR3 DNA reads TGTGCCAGCAGAGACCGGAACGGGACTCCTACCTACGAGCAGTACTTC. Translating gives CASRDRNGTPTYEQYF.

To note about this clone: At the DNA level, this CDR3 is encoded by other sequences in the same sample as well. The chain has TRBV9 and TRBJ2-1; TRBD2 aligns across 7 bases. Germline trimming cut 2 bases from V and 4 bases from J; bases unmatched to any gene: 6. Per the germline V gene, CDR1 is SGDLS and CDR2 is YYNGEE. There are 15 residues in the CDR3. The CDR3 is CASSVRLADYNEQFF. The CDR3 DNA reads TGTGCCAGCAGCGTCCGGCTAGCGGATTACAATGAGCAGTTCTTC.

The rearrangement uses TRBV28 and TRBJ2-1, with D unclear. This CDR3 spans 12 amino acids. The germline V gene encodes CDR1 MDHEN and CDR2 SYDVKM. With 7 bases removed from V and 15 bases from J, the gap between germline ends came to 19 bases. In DNA, the CDR3 is TGTGCCAGCACACCCTCTCTAGGTCGGGCGTTCTTC. Its protein is CASTPSLGRAFF.

The chain combines TRBV5-6 with TRBJ2-2; D uncertain. Trimming removed 1 base from V and 0 bases from J, with 16 bases in between. CDR1 is SGHDT and CDR2 is YYEEEE in the germline V gene. The CDR3 extends over 18 amino acids. The CDR3 loop reads CASSLLHLDTTNTGELFF. Here the CDR3 DNA reads TGTGCCAGCAGCTTGCTCCATCTCGACACGACGAACACCGGGGAGCTGTTTTTT.

The chain combines TRBV18 with TRBJ1-4; a possible D gene is TRBD1 (5 bases). The CDR3 spans 14 residues. V lost 4 bases and J lost 3, with 9 bases in between. CDR1 and CDR2 from the germline V gene are KGHSH and LQKENI. The CDR3 protein is CASSHPTANEKLFF. Written as DNA, the CDR3 is TGTGCCAGCTCACACCCGACAGCTAATGAAAAACTGTTTTTT.

The chain couples TRBV30 to TRBJ2-1; maybe TRBD2 (6 bases). The germline CDR1 and CDR2 sequences are GTSNPN and SVGIG (reference sequence). V was shortened by 4 bases and J by 9 bases, with 13 bases between the two germline ends. The length of the CDR3 is 12 residues. The CDR3 protein is CAWTRGAVEQFF. CDR3 coding DNA: TGTGCCTGGACCCGCGGGGCTGTTGAGCAGTTCTTC.

This chain links TRBV7-9 with TRBJ1-2; D not certain. Germline-derived CDR1 and CDR2 are SEHNR and FQNEAQ (reference sequence). CDR3 size: 16 residues. V lost 5 bases, J lost 2 bases, and 18 bases lay in between. CDR3 region: CASSPPKTESNYGYTF. As DNA, the CDR3 is TGTGCCAGCAGCCCCCCCAAAACAGAGTCCAACTATGGCTACACCTTC. The whole variable domain, filled in from reference TRBV7-9 and TRBJ1-2, reads DTGVSQNPRHKITKRGQNVTFRCDPISEHNRLYWYRQTLGQGPEFLTYFQNEAQLEKSRLLSDRFSAERPKGSFSTLEIQRTEQGDSAMYLCASSPPKTESNYGYTFGSGTRLTVV.

This clone was detected only once. This chain uses TRBV4-3 with TRBJ2-1; TRBD2 aligns across 11 bases. The V gene end was trimmed by 4 bases and the J gene end by 5 bases; junction bases not matched to a gene: 7. Germline CDR1 is LGHNA and CDR2 is YSLEER. The length of the CDR3 is 16 residues. This CDR3 reads CASSPSLAGGDNEQFF. The CDR3 DNA reads TGCGCCAGCAGCCCCTCCCTAGCGGGAGGAGACAATGAGCAGTTCTTC.

The CDR3 DNA is TGCGCCAGCAGTGAAGGGGAAAAGGGAAAACTGTTTTTT. Encoded protein: CASSEGEKGKLFF. The V call is TRBV10-1, the J call TRBJ1-4, with a tentative D call TRBD1 (5 bases). The V and J ends lost 3 bases and 10 bases respectively, with 12 bases between them. In germline, CDR1 is WNHNN, CDR2 SYGVQD (reference sequence). The CDR3 covers 13 residues.

This chain links TRBV5-4 with TRBJ2-5, with D possibly being TRBD1 (6 bases). CDR3 length: 15 residues. Per the germline V gene, CDR1 is SGHNT and CDR2 is YYREEE (reference sequence). The V and J ends lost 5 bases and 1 base respectively, with 15 bases between them. CDR3 loop: CASRFLQGPQETQYF. The CDR3 coding sequence is TGTGCCAGCAGGTTTCTTCAGGGGCCCCAAGAGACCCAGTACTTC.

CDR3: CASSEEFGGGLRELFF. CDR3 DNA sequence: TGTGCCAGCAGTGAAGAGTTCGGGGGCGGACTAAGGGAGCTGTTTTTT. V is TRBV6-4 and J is TRBJ2-2, with D perhaps assigned TRBD1 or TRBD2 (6 bases each). Germline lookup yields CDR1 MRHNA and CDR2 SNTAGT. The CDR3 runs to 16 residues. Trimming removed 3 bases from V and 9 bases from J, with 20 bases in between.

This rearrangement joins TRBV6-6 to TRBJ1-2; D unclear. The CDR3 spans 12 residues. CDR1 MNHNY and CDR2 SVGAGI come from the germline V gene (reference sequence). Between the trimmed V and J ends, which lost 4 bases and 4 bases, there was a span of 7 bases. This CDR3 reads CASSFQSYGYTF. CDR3 nucleotide sequence: TGTGCCAGCAGTTTTCAGAGCTATGGCTACACCTTC.

The rearrangement links TRBV11-2 to TRBJ2-1, with 7 bases matching TRBD1. Germline CDR1 reads SGHAT; CDR2 reads FQNNGV. The CDR3 is 14 amino acids. V was pared by 3 bases and J by 7 bases, with 6 bases of the junction left unmatched. CDR3 sequence (DNA): TGTGCCAGCAGCTTTACGACAGGGATGAATGAGCAGTTCTTC. It is translated as CASSFTTGMNEQFF.

The chain carries TRBV28 and TRBJ2-5; maybe TRBD2 (6 bases). The germline V gene encodes CDR1 MDHEN and CDR2 SYDVKM. V was trimmed by 5 bases and J by 7 bases, leaving 23 bases between them. CDR3 length equals 16 residues. CDR3 coding DNA: TGTGCCAGCAGTCGCCCGACCCGGGAGCGGGCAGGGACCCAGTACTTC. Translating it yields CASSRPTRERAGTQYF. Full variable domain (outside the CDR3, taken from reference TRBV28 and TRBJ2-5): DVKVTQSSRYLVKRTGEKVFLECVQDMDHENMFWYRQDPGLGLRLIYFSYDVKMKEKGDIPEGYSVSREKKERFSLILESASTNQTSMYLCASSRPTRERAGTQYFGPGTRLLVL.

This clone is a singleton in its sample. The chain links TRBV9 to TRBJ2-7; tentative D call: TRBD2 (6 bases). Deletions cut 0 bases from V and 6 bases from J, with 13 bases between. Germline CDR1 reads SGDLS; CDR2 reads YYNGEE. The CDR3 has 14 residues. The CDR3, as DNA: TGTGCCAGCAGCGTAGGCGGGGCGGGCGGCGAGCAGTACTTC. Amino acid sequence: CASSVGGAGGEQYF.

Only one count was recorded for this clone. V and J are TRBV5-4 and TRBJ2-7; D may be TRBD1 (6 bases). The CDR3 sequence is 17 residues long. Germline V gene lookup returns CDR1 SGHNT and CDR2 YYREEE (reference sequence). The V gene lost 1 base and the J gene lost 2 bases, with 19 bases spanning the gap. Here the CDR3 DNA reads TGTGCCAGCAGCTTGTATCCACCGGGGACAATAACCTACGAGCAGTACTTC. It specifies CASSLYPPGTITYEQYF.

The chain carries TRBV5-1 and TRBJ2-5, with 8 positions matching TRBD2. Germline CDR1 reads SGHRS; CDR2 reads YFSETQ. This CDR3 spans 17 amino acids. V dropped 2 bases and J dropped 4; count of bases not matched to a gene: 13. The CDR3 DNA reads TGCGCCAGCAGCTTCTCATTTAGCGGGAAAGGGGGAGAGACCCAGTACTTC. It yields the protein CASSFSFSGKGGETQYF.

The chain carries TRBV7-9 and TRBJ1-2; D is unclear. The CDR3 loop spans 14 amino acids. Trimming took 1 base from V and 8 from J, leaving 14 bases between them. The germline CDR1 and CDR2 sequences are SEHNR and FQNEAQ (reference sequence). The CDR3 loop reads CASSLEVGIGGYTF. The CDR3 coding sequence is TGTGCCAGCAGCTTAGAGGTTGGGATCGGGGGCTACACCTTC.

This chain links TRBV6-1 with TRBJ2-5; D uncertain. The CDR3 is 14 residues long. V lost 0 bases and J lost 5, with 10 bases in between. Germline V gene sequence: CDR1 MNHNS, CDR2 SASEGT. CDR3 nucleotide sequence: TGTGCCAGCAGTGAAGCGCTGAACCGTGAGACCCAGTACTTC. Amino acids: CASSEALNRETQYF.

V usage is TRBV10-3 and J usage is TRBJ1-5, with D possibly being TRBD1 (5 bases). Germline values: CDR1 ENHRY, CDR2 SYGVKD. The V and J ends lost 11 bases and 1 base respectively, with 21 bases between them. The CDR3 length is 16 residues. Here the CDR3 DNA reads TGTGCCGTATCGGACCCCGGGGCGGAGAGCAATCAGCCCCAGCATTTT. Its translation is CAVSDPGAESNQPQHF.

The rearrangement links TRBV6-5 to TRBJ2-5, with TRBD2 identical over 10 bases. The length of the CDR3 is 15 residues. Germline assignment: CDR1 MNHEY and CDR2 SVGAGI. V shed 6 bases and J 1 base; nucleotides not matched to a gene: 5. The CDR3 here is CASRPSGRGQETQYF. The CDR3 nucleotides are TGTGCCAGCAGACCAAGCGGGAGGGGCCAAGAGACCCAGTACTTC.

This clone was seen once. The CDR3 sequence is CASSLSRGTAQMMNTEAFF. The CDR3 DNA sequence: TGTGCCAGCAGCTTATCCCGCGGGACGGCCCAAATGATGAACACTGAAGCTTTCTTT. The rearrangement uses TRBV13 and TRBJ1-1; D possibly corresponds to TRBD1 (5 bases). This CDR3 has 19 amino acids. CDR1 is PRHDT and CDR2 is FYEKMQ in the germline V gene (reference sequence). V lost 2 bases, J lost 0 bases, and 22 bases lay in between.

This chain uses TRBV29-1 with TRBJ2-7; a possible D gene is TRBD1 (6 bases). Germline values: CDR1 SQVTM, CDR2 ANQGSEA. The CDR3 consists of 14 residues. The CDR3 is CTCFRDRSSYEQYF. Written as DNA, the CDR3 is TGCACCTGTTTTCGTGACAGGAGCTCCTACGAGCAGTACTTC.

This chain joins TRBV19 and TRBJ2-3; 10 bases agree with TRBD2. Germline CDR1 and CDR2: LNHDA and SQIVND (reference sequence). CDR3 length equals 16 residues. The junction had 3 bases not matched to a gene; V was cut back by 1 base and J by 2 bases. The CDR3 spells CASSIGTSGSTDTQYF. As DNA, the CDR3 is TGTGCCAGTAGTATAGGGACTAGCGGTTCCACAGATACGCAGTATTTT.